This T cell receptor beta chain was observed in a study of PD-L1 blockade in urothelial cancer. Study context: Patients commenced atezolizumab at some point between 2014 and 2015, and it was given at 1,200 mg intravenously every 3 weeks. In the patient group, about 85% of the roughly 29 were males with bladder-origin urothelial cancer. Blood analyses occurred 3 weeks (second dose) and 6 weeks post treatment start.

CDR3 length: 15 residues. Per germline, CDR1 MDHEN and CDR2 SYDVKM. Trimming left V 6 bases short and J 5 bases short, with 20 bases between. This table comes from immunoSEQ multiplex PCR, and its TCRdb copy is limited to in-frame clones, with some not included. The sample shows roughly 90,000 clones, 85% to 95% of them seen only once. General study findings and limits: Clones that were tumor-associated expanded more in the blood of durable-benefit patients at 3 weeks.

As to this clone: Its antigen is still unknown.

The chain employs TRBV28 and TRBJ2-7; a weak D match, TRBD2 (8 bases). The receptor was derived from a man aged 60 to 69 with urothelial cancer. Specimen: PBMCs, collected around atezolizumab (anti-PD-L1) treatment. CDR3 sequence reads: CASSHRGLGKDEQYF. Here the CDR3 DNA reads TGTGCCAGCAGCCACAGGGGACTAGGAAAGGACGAGCAGTACTTC. Drawing the rest from reference TRBV28 and TRBJ2-7, the complete variable domain is DVKVTQSSRYLVKRTGEKVFLECVQDMDHENMFWYRQDPGLGLRLIYFSYDVKMKEKGDIPEGYSVSREKKERFSLILESASTNQTSMYLCASSHRGLGKDEQYFGPGTRLTVT.